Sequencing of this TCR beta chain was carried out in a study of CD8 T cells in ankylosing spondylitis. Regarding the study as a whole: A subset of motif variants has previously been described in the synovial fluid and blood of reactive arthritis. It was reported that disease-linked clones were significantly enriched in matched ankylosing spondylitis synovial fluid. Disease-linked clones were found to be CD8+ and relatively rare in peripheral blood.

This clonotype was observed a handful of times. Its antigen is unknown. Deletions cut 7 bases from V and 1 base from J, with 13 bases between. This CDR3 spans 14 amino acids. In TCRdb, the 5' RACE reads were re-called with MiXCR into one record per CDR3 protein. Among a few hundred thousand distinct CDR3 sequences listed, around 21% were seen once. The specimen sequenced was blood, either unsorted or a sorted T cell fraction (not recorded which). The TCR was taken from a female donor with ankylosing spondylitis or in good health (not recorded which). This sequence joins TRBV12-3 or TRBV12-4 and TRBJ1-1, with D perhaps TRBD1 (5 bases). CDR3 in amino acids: CASTLAGGNTEAFF. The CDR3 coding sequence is TGTGCCAGCACCCTAGCGGGGGGGAACACTGAAGCTTTCTTT.